These T cell receptor beta chains were read from a single sample in a study of cytomegalovirus exposure and HLA in healthy donors. Some clones are missing from TCRdb's copy, which holds only in-frame ones; the method was immunoSEQ multiplex PCR. The sample lists some 95,000 clones, about 77% occurring once. Sequenced sample: PBMCs. The source of these receptors is a woman between 40 and 50 years old in good health and CMV-seronegative. CDR3s include the opening cysteine and the closing phenylalanine or tryptophan. Each record gives: V gene, J gene, CDR3 length, D gene, clone size, CDR3 protein, CDR3 DNA. A D gene is named only where the DNA matches it firmly. The size field is filled for only some rows; it gives once, few, many or a size class.

TRBV7-3	TRBJ2-3	14	-	once	CASSLGASTDTQYF	TGTGCCAGCAGCTTAGGAGCGAGCACAGATACGCAGTATTTT
TRBV2	TRBJ2-1	12	TRBD2	-	CASRRTSGEQFF	TGTGCCAGCAGGCGGACTAGCGGAGAGCAGTTCTTC
TRBV5-1	TRBJ1-3	14	-	-	CASSLQGTGNTIYF	TGCGCCAGCAGCTTGCAGGGAACTGGAAACACCATATATTTT
TRBV4-1	TRBJ1-1	15	-	-	CASSQVTVGGTEAFF	TGCGCCAGCAGCCAAGTAACGGTAGGAGGTACTGAAGCTTTCTTT
TRBV6-5	TRBJ2-5	14	TRBD1	-	CASSHRDRRETQYF	TGTGCCAGCAGCCACCGGGACAGGAGAGAGACCCAGTACTTC
TRBV4-1	TRBJ1-2	15	-	-	CASSQDHRSRPGYTF	TGCGCCAGCAGCCAAGATCATCGGAGCCGCCCCGGCTACACCTTC
TRBV5-1	TRBJ1-5	14	-	-	CASSWGVGNQPQHF	TGCGCCAGCAGCTGGGGAGTCGGCAATCAGCCCCAGCATTTT
TRBV5-4	TRBJ2-1	14	-	-	CASSLRGSGNEQFF	TGTGCCAGCAGCTTACGGGGGTCTGGGAATGAGCAGTTCTTC
TRBV5-1	TRBJ1-2	12	-	-	CASSPQGHGYTF	TGCGCCAGCAGCCCGCAGGGGCATGGCTACACCTTC
TRBV6-1	TRBJ1-1	14	-	-	CASSGVGDNTEAFF	TGTGCCAGCAGTGGGGTGGGAGATAACACTGAAGCTTTCTTT
TRBV18	TRBJ1-1	15	-	-	CASSNYSRMNTEAFF	TGTGCCAGCTCAAATTACAGTCGCATGAACACTGAAGCTTTCTTT
TRBV18	TRBJ1-1	16	TRBD1	few	CASSPQGTGKVAEAFF	TGTGCCAGCTCACCACAAGGGACAGGGAAGGTTGCTGAAGCTTTCTTT
TRBV27	TRBJ2-1	15	TRBD2	-	CASRNGLAGLYEQFF	TGTGCCAGCAGAAACGGACTAGCGGGGTTGTATGAGCAGTTCTTC
TRBV6-1	TRBJ2-3	15	TRBD2	-	CASRGLAYRTDTQYF	TGTGCCAGCAGGGGACTAGCTTATCGCACAGATACGCAGTATTTT
TRBV14	TRBJ1-6	15	-	-	CASSQAQGRNSPLHF	TGTGCCAGCAGCCAAGCGCAGGGTCGTAATTCACCCCTCCACTTT
TRBV4-2	TRBJ2-7	13	-	-	CASSQDGGVEQYF	TGTGCCAGCAGCCAAGATGGAGGGGTAGAGCAGTACTTC
TRBV7-3	TRBJ2-1	15	-	-	CASSAAGAGKDEQFF	TGTGCCAGCAGCGCGGCGGGGGCAGGGAAGGATGAGCAGTTCTTC
TRBV6-5	TRBJ2-1	15	TRBD2	-	CASSYGGGTYNEQFF	TGTGCCAGCAGTTATGGCGGGGGGACCTACAATGAGCAGTTCTTC
TRBV6-5	TRBJ2-2	16	-	once	CASSYSRGRLTGELFF	TGTGCCAGCAGTTACTCCCGGGGGAGACTCACCGGGGAGCTGTTTTTT
TRBV5-1	TRBJ2-4	19	TRBD2	-	CASSEDGGASGGYRNIQYF	TGCGCCAGCAGCGAAGACGGTGGGGCTAGCGGGGGGTATAGGAACATTCAGTACTTC
TRBV7-2	TRBJ2-2	14	-	few	CASSLRLGTGELFF	TGTGCCAGCAGCTTACGACTCGGCACCGGGGAGCTGTTTTTT
TRBV21-1	TRBJ2-1	16	-	-	CASSKVVSGRYNEQFF	TGTGCCAGCAGCAAAGTGGTTAGCGGGCGCTACAATGAGCAGTTCTTC
TRBV30	TRBJ2-2	15	TRBD1	-	CAWSETTGVTGELFF	TGTGCCTGGAGTGAAACCACAGGGGTCACCGGGGAGCTGTTTTTT
TRBV2	TRBJ2-5	13	-	few	CASLQVLQENKYF	TGTGCCAGCCTACAGGTGCTCCAAGAGAACAAGTACTTC
TRBV5-6	TRBJ1-2	16	TRBD1	few	CASSSIGQGGNYGYTF	TGTGCCAGCAGCTCCATCGGACAGGGGGGGAACTATGGCTACACCTTC
TRBV19	TRBJ2-2	13	-	-	CASTPGSAGELFF	TGTGCCAGTACCCCGGGTTCCGCCGGGGAGCTGTTTTTT
TRBV4-1	TRBJ2-7	13	-	-	CASSQARVNEQYF	TGCGCCAGCAGCCAGGCCAGGGTTAACGAGCAGTACTTC
TRBV6-4	TRBJ2-2	15	TRBD2	-	CASSASGATTGELFF	TGTGCCAGCAGTGCTAGCGGGGCTACCACCGGGGAGCTGTTTTTT
TRBV7-8	TRBJ2-2	15	-	few	CASSFGQGNTGELFF	TGTGCCAGCAGCTTTGGTCAGGGGAACACCGGGGAGCTGTTTTTT
TRBV27	TRBJ1-5	15	-	-	CASSSPGGGGQPQHF	TGTGCCAGCAGTTCTCCGGGGGGCGGGGGTCAGCCCCAGCATTTT
TRBV19	TRBJ2-1	17	-	once	CASSIDRRGISYNEQFF	TGTGCCAGTAGTATAGATCGAAGAGGGATTTCCTACAATGAGCAGTTCTTC
TRBV18	TRBJ2-1	15	TRBD2	-	CASSDKRGPYNEQFF	TGTGCCAGCTCAGACAAGCGGGGGCCCTACAATGAGCAGTTCTTC
TRBV7-2	TRBJ1-5	16	-	-	CASNPDHVMGGQPQHF	TGTGCCAGCAACCCCGACCACGTAATGGGAGGTCAGCCCCAGCATTTT
TRBV30	TRBJ2-5	11	-	-	CAWSGASTRYF	TGTGCCTGGAGTGGCGCTAGCACTCGGTACTTC
TRBV19	TRBJ1-5	17	TRBD1	-	CASSISRTGSLAQPQHF	TGTGCCAGTAGTATCTCCCGGACAGGGAGCTTAGCTCAGCCCCAGCATTTT
TRBV4-1	TRBJ2-3	18	-	few	CASSQVRSRDSRTDTQYF	TGCGCCAGCAGCCAAGTGAGGTCAAGGGACTCCCGCACAGATACGCAGTATTTT
TRBV18	TRBJ1-4	15	-	-	CASSPSVATNEKLFF	TGTGCCAGCTCACCATCAGTGGCAACTAATGAAAAACTGTTTTTT
TRBV7-9	TRBJ1-3	13	-	-	CASSSLRGNTIYF	TGTGCCAGCAGCTCCCTCCGGGGAAACACCATATATTTT
TRBV5-1	TRBJ2-7	12	-	-	CATSTATYEQYF	TGCGCCACCTCGACAGCTACCTACGAGCAGTACTTC
TRBV5-6	TRBJ1-2	12	-	-	CASSYQGPAYTF	TGTGCCAGCAGCTACCAGGGGCCAGCCTACACCTTC
TRBV5-1	TRBJ2-1	12	-	-	CASSLDPGNRFF	TGCGCCAGCAGCCTAGACCCCGGAAATCGGTTCTTC
TRBV5-1	TRBJ2-2	15	-	-	CASSPGWGITGELFF	TGCGCCAGCAGCCCGGGATGGGGTATCACCGGGGAGCTGTTTTTT
TRBV7-2	TRBJ2-3	16	TRBD2	-	CASSSIFSGDADTQYF	TGTGCCAGCAGCTCTATCTTTAGCGGGGACGCAGATACGCAGTATTTT
TRBV11-3	TRBJ2-3	14	-	-	CASSLDLSTDTQYF	TGTGCCAGCAGCTTAGATCTCAGCACAGATACGCAGTATTTT
TRBV7-9	TRBJ1-5	13	-	-	CASSSGSIVPQHF	TGTGCCAGCAGCTCGGGGAGTATCGTACCCCAGCATTTT
TRBV6-6	TRBJ2-3	16	TRBD1	-	CASSYAGQGITDTQYF	TGTGCCAGCAGTTACGCCGGACAGGGGATCACAGATACGCAGTATTTT
TRBV19	TRBJ1-6	13	-	-	CASTEGDNSPLHF	TGTGCCAGTACCGAGGGGGACAATTCACCCCTCCACTTT